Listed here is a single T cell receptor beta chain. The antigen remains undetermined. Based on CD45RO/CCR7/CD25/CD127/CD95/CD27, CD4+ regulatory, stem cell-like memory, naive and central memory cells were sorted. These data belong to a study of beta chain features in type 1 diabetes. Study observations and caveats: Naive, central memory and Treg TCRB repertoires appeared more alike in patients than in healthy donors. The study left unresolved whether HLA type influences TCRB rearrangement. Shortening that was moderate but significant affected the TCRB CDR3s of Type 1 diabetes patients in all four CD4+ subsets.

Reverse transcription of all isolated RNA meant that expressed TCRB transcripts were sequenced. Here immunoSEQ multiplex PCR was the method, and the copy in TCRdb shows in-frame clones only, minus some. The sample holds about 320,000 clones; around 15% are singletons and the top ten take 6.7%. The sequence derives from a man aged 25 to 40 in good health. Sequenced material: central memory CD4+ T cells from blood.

CDR3 protein: CASREGFPGNTIYF. DNA of the CDR3: TGTGCCAGCAGAGAAGGGTTCCCTGGAAACACCATATATTTT. The J gene is TRBJ1-3, the V gene TRBV9; D is ambiguous. This CDR3 spans 14 amino acids. From germline, CDR1 is SGDLS and CDR2 YYNGEE. V lost 5 bases and J lost 2, with 11 bases in between.